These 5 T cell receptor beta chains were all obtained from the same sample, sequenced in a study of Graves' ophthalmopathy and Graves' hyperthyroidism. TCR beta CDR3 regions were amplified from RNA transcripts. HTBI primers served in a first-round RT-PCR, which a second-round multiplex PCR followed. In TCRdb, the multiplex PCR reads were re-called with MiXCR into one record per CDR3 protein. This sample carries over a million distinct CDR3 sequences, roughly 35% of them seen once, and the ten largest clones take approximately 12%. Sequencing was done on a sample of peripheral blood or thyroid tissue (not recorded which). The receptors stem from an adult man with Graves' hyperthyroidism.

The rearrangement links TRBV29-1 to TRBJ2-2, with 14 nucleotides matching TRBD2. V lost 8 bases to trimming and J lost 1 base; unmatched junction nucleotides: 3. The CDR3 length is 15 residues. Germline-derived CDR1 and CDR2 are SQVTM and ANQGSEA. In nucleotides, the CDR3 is TGCAGCTGGACTAGCGGGGGGAAGAACACCGGGGAGCTGTTTTTT. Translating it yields CSWTSGGKNTGELFF.

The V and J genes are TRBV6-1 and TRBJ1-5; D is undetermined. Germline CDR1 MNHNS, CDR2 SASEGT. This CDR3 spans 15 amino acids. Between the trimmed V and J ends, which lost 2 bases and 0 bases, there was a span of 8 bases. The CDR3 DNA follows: TGTGCCAGCAGTGAATTATCTGGTAGCAATCAGCCCCAGCATTTT. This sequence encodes CASSELSGSNQPQHF.

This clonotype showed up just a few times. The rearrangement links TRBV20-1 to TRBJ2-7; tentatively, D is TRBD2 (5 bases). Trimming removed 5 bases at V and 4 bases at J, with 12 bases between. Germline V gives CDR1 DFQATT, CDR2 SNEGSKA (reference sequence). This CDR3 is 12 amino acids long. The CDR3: CSAGGRGYEQYF. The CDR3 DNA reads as TGCAGTGCTGGTGGGCGCGGGTACGAGCAGTACTTC.

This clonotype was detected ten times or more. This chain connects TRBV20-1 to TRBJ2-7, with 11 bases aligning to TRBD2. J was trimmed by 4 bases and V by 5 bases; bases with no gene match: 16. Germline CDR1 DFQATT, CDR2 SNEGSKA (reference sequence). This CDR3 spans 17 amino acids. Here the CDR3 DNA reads TGCAGTGCTTACCAACCCTTACTAGCGGGAGCTGTTTACGAGCAGTACTTC. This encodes CSAYQPLLAGAVYEQYF.

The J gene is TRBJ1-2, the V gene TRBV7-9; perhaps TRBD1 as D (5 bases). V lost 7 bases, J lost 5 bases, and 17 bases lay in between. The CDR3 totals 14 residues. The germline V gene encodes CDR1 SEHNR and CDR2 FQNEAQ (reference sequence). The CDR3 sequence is CASTVGEALYGYTF. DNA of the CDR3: TGTGCCAGCACCGTGGGGGAGGCCCTGTATGGCTACACCTTC. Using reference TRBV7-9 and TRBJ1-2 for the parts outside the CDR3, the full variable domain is DTGVSQNPRHKITKRGQNVTFRCDPISEHNRLYWYRQTLGQGPEFLTYFQNEAQLEKSRLLSDRFSAERPKGSFSTLEIQRTEQGDSAMYLCASTVGEALYGYTFGSGTRLTVV.